The clone carrying this T cell receptor (beta chain) was seen repeatedly, ten times or more. Looked up from germline, CDR1 is SGHTA and CDR2 is FQGNSA. The CDR3 is 15 residues long. V gave up 3 bases and J gave up 0 bases, with 11 bases separating them. The sample originates from a study of metastatic and nonmetastatic thyroid tumors. Overall study context: Malignant and benign thyroid patients had repertoires compared in peripheral blood and tumor or nodule tissue.

Nobody among the patients had been given any treatment before thyroid surgery. Original handling: Built for papillary thyroid cancer, a distant-metastasis classifier drew on CDR3 differences across clinicopathological groups. With MiXCR, TCRdb reprocessed the PCR reads. V and J calls and clone size were set by TCRdb, not the authors. The data show 24,000 or so clones, about 12% seen once. The chain combines TRBV7-2 with TRBJ1-1; possibly TRBD1 for D (5 bases). The sequenced sample was blood. The sequence derives from a female donor with papillary thyroid cancer or a benign thyroid nodule (not recorded which). Some clones in this sample may be carry-over from other donors' samples. CDR3 region: CASSFVGRMNTEAFF. The CDR3 nucleotides are TGTGCCAGCAGCTTCGTGGGGCGAATGAACACTGAAGCTTTCTTT.